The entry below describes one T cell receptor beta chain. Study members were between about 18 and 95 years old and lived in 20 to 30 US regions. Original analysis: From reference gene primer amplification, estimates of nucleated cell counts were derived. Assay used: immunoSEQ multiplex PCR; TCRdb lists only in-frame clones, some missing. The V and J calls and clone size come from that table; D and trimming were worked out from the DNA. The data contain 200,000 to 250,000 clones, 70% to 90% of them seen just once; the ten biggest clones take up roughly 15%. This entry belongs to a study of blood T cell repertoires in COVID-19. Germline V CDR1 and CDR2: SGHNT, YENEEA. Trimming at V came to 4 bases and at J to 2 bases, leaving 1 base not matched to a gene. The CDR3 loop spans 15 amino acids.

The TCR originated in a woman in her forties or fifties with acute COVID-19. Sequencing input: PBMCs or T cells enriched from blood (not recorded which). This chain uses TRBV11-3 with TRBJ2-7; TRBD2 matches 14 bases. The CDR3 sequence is CASSSGLAGAYEQYF. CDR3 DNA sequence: TGTGCCAGCAGCTCGGGACTAGCGGGAGCCTACGAGCAGTACTTC.